The 9 T cell receptor beta chains below come from one sample, sequenced in a study of cytomegalovirus exposure and HLA in healthy donors. A multiplex PCR was run with 60 Vbeta primers and 13 Jbeta primers. Only in-frame clones appear in the TCRdb table, and some are missing; sequencing was by immunoSEQ multiplex PCR. The data contain some 65,000 clones, around 68% of them singletons. Sequenced input: PBMCs. Receptors originate from a woman aged 25 to 45 in good health and CMV-seronegative.

The chain is built from TRBV6-1 and TRBJ2-1; 7 bases are a match to TRBD2. Per the germline V gene, CDR1 is MNHNS and CDR2 is SASEGT. The CDR3 runs to 15 residues. With V trimmed by 3 bases and J by 7 bases, 9 bases remained unmatched. CDR3 in DNA: TGTGCCAGCAGTGACCAGCCGGGAGGAGGAAATGAGCAGTTCTTC. Translating it yields CASSDQPGGGNEQFF.

CDR3 sequence reads: CAISESLLTGANTEAFF. The CDR3 bases are TGTGCCATCAGTGAGTCCTTGTTGACAGGGGCGAACACTGAAGCTTTCTTT. The chain uses TRBV10-3 and TRBJ1-1, with TRBD1 identical over 8 bases. Per the germline V gene, CDR1 is ENHRY and CDR2 is SYGVKD. The CDR3 has 17 amino acids. V shed 0 bases and J 1 base; nucleotides not matched to a gene: 7.

The rearrangement links TRBV28 to TRBJ2-7, with 11 bases aligning to TRBD1. J lost 4 bases, V lost 5 bases, and 4 bases had no gene match. Germline V gives CDR1 MDHEN, CDR2 SYDVKM. The CDR3 spans 14 residues. In DNA, the CDR3 is TGTGCCAGCAGTCGGGACAGGGGGGCTTACGAGCAGTACTTC. Its protein product is CASSRDRGAYEQYF.

The chain carries TRBV19 and TRBJ2-6, with 8 bases fitting TRBD1. The V gene's germline CDR1 is LNHDA and CDR2 SQIVND (reference sequence). This CDR3 region has 17 residues. V gave up 5 bases and J gave up 2 bases; unmatched junction bases: 8. The CDR3 DNA reads as TGTGCCAGTAGTGGCGGACAGGGAGGAACTGGGGCCAACGTCCTGACTTTC. This encodes CASSGGQGGTGANVLTF. The full variable domain, completed using reference TRBV19 and TRBJ2-6, is DGGITQSPKYLFRKEGQNVTLSCEQNLNHDAMYWYRQDPGQGLRLIYYSQIVNDFQKGDIAEGYSVSREKKESFPLTVTSAQKNPTAFYLCASSGGQGGTGANVLTFGAGSRLTVL.

V is TRBV18 and J is TRBJ1-2; D unresolved. In germline, CDR1 is KGHSH, CDR2 LQKENI. The CDR3 covers 14 residues. With 3 bases removed from V and 5 bases from J, the gap between germline ends came to 13 bases. The CDR3 is CASSPGLAGYGYTF. DNA for the CDR3: TGTGCCAGCTCACCCGGGCTGGCGGGGTATGGCTACACCTTC.

This rearrangement joins TRBV4-3 to TRBJ1-1; TRBD1 might be the D (5 bases). This CDR3 has 18 residues. CDR1 and CDR2 from the germline V gene are LGHNA and YSLEER. The V and J ends lost 4 bases and 0 bases respectively, with 21 bases between them. The CDR3 DNA follows: TGCGCCAGCAGCCCCCTCGAAGGGGTGGTTGGAATGAACACTGAAGCTTTCTTT. This sequence encodes CASSPLEGVVGMNTEAFF.

V gene TRBV6-1 combines with J gene TRBJ2-7, with 9 bases lining up with TRBD1. CDR1 MNHNS and CDR2 SASEGT come from the germline V gene. There are 14 residues in the CDR3. V was clipped by 4 bases and J by 0 bases; unmatched bases: 1. The CDR3 DNA reads as TGTGCCAGCAGTGGACAGGGGGGCTCCTACGAGCAGTACTTC. Its protein is CASSGQGGSYEQYF.

V gene TRBV7-6 combines with J gene TRBJ2-5, with TRBD2 as a possible D gene (5 bases). Germline lookup yields CDR1 SGHVS and CDR2 FNYEAQ. Trimming took off 1 base at V and 5 bases at J, with 11 bases between the two ends. The CDR3 has 14 amino acids. CDR3 protein: CASSLVLASETQYF. DNA for the CDR3: TGTGCCAGCAGCTTAGTCCTAGCTTCCGAGACCCAGTACTTC.

This chain joins TRBV29-1 and TRBJ2-2; 7 nucleotides agree with TRBD2. CDR1 is SQVTM and CDR2 is ANQGSEA in the germline V gene. The CDR3 totals 15 residues. Unmatched junction bases numbered 13, after V lost 7 bases and J lost 5 bases. CDR3 bases: TGCAGCGCTCAGGTGGCGCGGGGGAGAACCGGGGAGCTGTTTTTT. Translated: CSAQVARGRTGELFF.